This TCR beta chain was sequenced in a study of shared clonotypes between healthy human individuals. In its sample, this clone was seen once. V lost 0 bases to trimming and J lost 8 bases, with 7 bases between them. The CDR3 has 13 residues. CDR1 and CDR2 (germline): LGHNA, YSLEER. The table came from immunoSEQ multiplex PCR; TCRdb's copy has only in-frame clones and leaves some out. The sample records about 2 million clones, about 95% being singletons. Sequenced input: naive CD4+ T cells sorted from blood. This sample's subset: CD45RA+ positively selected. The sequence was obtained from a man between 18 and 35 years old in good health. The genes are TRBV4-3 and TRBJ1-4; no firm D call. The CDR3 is CASSQDFREKLFF. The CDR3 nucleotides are TGCGCCAGCAGCCAAGATTTTAGGGAAAAACTGTTTTTT.